This T cell receptor beta chain stems from a study of cytomegalovirus exposure and HLA in healthy donors. Whole-study results and caveats: An assumption of roughly uniform sequencing depth across donors underlay the presence/absence analyses.

Primers: 60 Vbeta forward and 13 Jbeta reverse. Here immunoSEQ multiplex PCR was the method, and the copy in TCRdb shows in-frame clones only, minus some. Of under 200,000 clones in the sample, over 60% are singletons; the top ten hold more than 2.5%. CDR1 and CDR2 from the germline V gene are KGHSY and FQNENV. The CDR3 loop spans 15 amino acids. The V end lost 7 bases, the J end lost 2 bases, and 14 bases lay between the germline ends. On this clone: Its antigen is currently unknown.

The chain employs TRBV16 and TRBJ2-2; no firm D call. The specimen was PBMCs. The receptor was derived from a woman aged 30 to 39 in good health and CMV-seronegative. The CDR3 region is CASIPLTPNTGELFF. In DNA, the CDR3 is TGTGCCAGCATCCCCCTGACACCTAACACCGGGGAGCTGTTTTTT.